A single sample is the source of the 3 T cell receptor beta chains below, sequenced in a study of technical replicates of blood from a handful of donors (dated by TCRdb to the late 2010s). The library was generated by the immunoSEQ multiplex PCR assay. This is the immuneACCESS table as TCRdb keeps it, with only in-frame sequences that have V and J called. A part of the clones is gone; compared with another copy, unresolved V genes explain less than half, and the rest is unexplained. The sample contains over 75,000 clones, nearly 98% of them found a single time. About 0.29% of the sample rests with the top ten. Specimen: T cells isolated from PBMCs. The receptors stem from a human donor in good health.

Here the CDR3 reads CASSLGTGFQPQHF. In DNA, the CDR3 is TGTGCCAGCAGCTTAGGCACAGGGTTCCAGCCCCAGCATTTT. V usage is TRBV7-8 and J usage is TRBJ1-5; D perhaps matches TRBD1 (6 bases). Germline lookup yields CDR1 SGHVS and CDR2 FQNEAQ. The CDR3 extends over 14 amino acids. V shed 1 base and J shed 7 bases, with 11 bases lying between them.

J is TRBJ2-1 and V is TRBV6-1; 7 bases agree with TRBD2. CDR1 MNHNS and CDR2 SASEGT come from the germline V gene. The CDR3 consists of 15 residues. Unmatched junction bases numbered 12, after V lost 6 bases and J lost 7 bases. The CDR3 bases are TGTGCCAGCAGCCGCGGGAGTTACCCTTTGAATGAGCAGTTCTTC. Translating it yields CASSRGSYPLNEQFF.

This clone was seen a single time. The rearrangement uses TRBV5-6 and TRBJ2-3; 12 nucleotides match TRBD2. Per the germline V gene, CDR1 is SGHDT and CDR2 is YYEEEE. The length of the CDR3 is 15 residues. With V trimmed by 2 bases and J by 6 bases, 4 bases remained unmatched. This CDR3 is CASSFLAGGGDTQYF. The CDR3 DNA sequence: TGTGCCAGCAGCTTTCTAGCGGGAGGGGGTGATACGCAGTATTTT.